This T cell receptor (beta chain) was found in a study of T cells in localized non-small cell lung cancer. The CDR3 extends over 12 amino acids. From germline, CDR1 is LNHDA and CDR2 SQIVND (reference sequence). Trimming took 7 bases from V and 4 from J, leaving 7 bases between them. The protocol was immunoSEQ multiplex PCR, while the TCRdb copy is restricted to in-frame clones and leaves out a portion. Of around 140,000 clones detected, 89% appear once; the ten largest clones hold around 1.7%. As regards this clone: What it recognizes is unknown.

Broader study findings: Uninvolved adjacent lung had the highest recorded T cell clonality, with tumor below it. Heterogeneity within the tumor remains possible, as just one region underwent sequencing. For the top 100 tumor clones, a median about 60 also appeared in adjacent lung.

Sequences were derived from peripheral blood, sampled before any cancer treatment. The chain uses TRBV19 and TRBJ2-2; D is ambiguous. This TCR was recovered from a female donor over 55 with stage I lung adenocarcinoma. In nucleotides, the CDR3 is TGTGCCAGTACGCTGGGCACCGGGGAGCTGTTTTTT. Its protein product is CASTLGTGELFF. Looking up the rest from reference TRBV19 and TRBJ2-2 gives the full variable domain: DGGITQSPKYLFRKEGQNVTLSCEQNLNHDAMYWYRQDPGQGLRLIYYSQIVNDFQKGDIAEGYSVSREKKESFPLTVTSAQKNPTAFYLCASTLGTGELFFGEGSRLTVL.